This paragraph covers one TCR beta chain sequence. Its antigen remains unidentified. For each CD8+ T cell subset, flow sorting was done in triplicate, and a few hundred thousand cells per subset went directly into RLT lysis buffer. Peripheral blood mononuclear cells were isolated from buffy coats by standard density gradient centrifugation. An RNeasy Mini Kit was used to extract total RNA from the sorted cells. CDR1 and CDR2 (DFQATT, SNEGSKA) derive from the germline V gene (reference sequence). From cysteine to phenylalanine, the CDR3 is 11 amino acids long. The DNA is not on file. Sequencing was carried out with a NextSeq 550. The Human TCR Profiling Kit (MiLaboratory) was used to prepare UMI-labeled 5' RACE TRB cDNA libraries. The full amount of extracted RNA was used for cDNA synthesis, and the full amount of resulting cDNA was used for PCR amplification. Libraries were prepared in parallel using an identical number of PCR cycles. Under the source paper's analysis protocol: About 53,000 +/- 9,400 unique UMI-labeled TRB cDNA molecules per library were extracted with MIGEC and MiXCR, with at least two reads per UMI required. An average of approximately 40,000 +/- 10,000 functional in-frame TRB CDR3 nucleotide clonotypes without stop codons was found per library. Diversity metrics, including normalized Shannon-Wiener and Chao1, were computed in VDJtools after downsampling to 5000 UMI-labeled TRB molecules per sample. Clonotype-size-weighted physicochemical properties of the central five CDR3 residues (interaction energy, strength, volume and Kidera factor 4) were computed in VDJtools. Following TCRdb reprocessing, every CDR3 protein sequence forms one entry, and DNA is not provided. These V and J calls rely on TCRdb rather than the paper's analysis. The sample's table covers some 56,000 distinct CDR3 sequences. The leading ten clones occupy 20% to 25% of the sample.

This specimen belongs to a study of CXCR3-negative and CXCR3-positive naive CD8 T cells (dated by TCRdb to between 2017 and 2020). For the wider study: Some 130 million TRB reads were obtained in total, roughly 1.5 +/- 0.3 million reads per library. Diversity and physicochemical repertoire analyses were performed on about a dozen donors pooled from two independent experiments. Naive subsets from several donors and memory cells from 3 donors were included in the TRBV-TRBJ cluster analysis.

General findings and caveats noted by the study authors: Because surface CD5, which is linked to self-reactivity in mice, was comparable between the naive subsets, TCR interaction strength was also inferred from the physicochemical properties of TRB CDR3s. Repertoire diversity was comparably high in both naive subsets but much lower in memory CD8+ T cells. Freshly isolated PBMCs were used for most assays because CXCR3 expression partially decreased after cryopreservation. Naive CXCR3-negative and CXCR3-positive cells from the same donor showed similar TRBV-TRBJ usage, whereas memory cells showed distinct patterns.

Sequenced input: memory CD8+ T cells from blood. In light of the paper, this sample's cell subset or site label describes: conventional CD8+ memory T cells (TMEM), sorted as controls. The TCR comes from a human donor in good health. Some clones in this sample may be carry-over from other donors' samples. The sequence is built from TRBV20-1 and TRBJ2-2; TCRdb designates TRBD2, a call that cannot be tested without DNA. CDR3 loop: CSALVPGELFF.